Below, 15 T cell receptor beta chains from the same sample are listed, as sequenced in a study of vaccination and CD4 T cells after COVID-19. The Oncomine TCR Beta short-read assay sequenced DNA from cultured CD4+ T cells. MiXCR was run by TCRdb on the PCR reads, yielding one entry per CDR3 protein. The table lists over 10,000 distinct CDR3 sequences, about four fifths of them singletons. Treatment noted: approximately nine-day PBMC culture with coronavirus spike peptide pools or control peptides (ViraFEST assay). Their antigens are not known. Sequenced input: CD4+ T cells from blood, cultured in vitro. The receptors stem from a human donor who had recovered from COVID-19.

This rearrangement joins TRBV7-2 to TRBJ2-6, with D possibly TRBD2 on 6 matching bases. Germline V gene lookup returns CDR1 SGHTA and CDR2 FQGNSA. Trimming took 7 bases from V and 1 from J, leaving 11 bases between them. The CDR3 covers 15 residues. This chain's CDR3 is CASTPGGSGANVLTF. CDR3 bases: TGTGCCAGCACCCCAGGAGGGTCTGGGGCCAACGTCCTGACTTTC.

V and J are TRBV11-2 and TRBJ2-6; D remains unclear. Trimming left V 3 bases short and J 0 bases short, with 9 bases between. Looked up from germline, CDR1 is SGHAT and CDR2 is FQNNGV. The CDR3 covers 16 residues. As DNA, the CDR3 is TGTGCCAGCAGCTTCCTACATAGCTCTGGGGCCAACGTCCTGACTTTC. Its translation: CASSFLHSSGANVLTF. The entire variable domain, with the rest obtained from reference TRBV11-2 and TRBJ2-6, is as follows: EAGVAQSPRYKIIEKRQSVAFWCNPISGHATLYWYQQILGQGPKLLIQFQNNGVVDDSQLPKDRFSAERLKGVDSTLKIQPAKLEDSAVYLCASSFLHSSGANVLTFGAGSRLTVL.

This sequence joins TRBV12-3 or TRBV12-4 and TRBJ2-7; a possible D gene is TRBD2 (6 bases). Trimming cost V 1 base and J 3 bases, with 10 bases left between them. The CDR3 is 14 residues long. The CDR3 sequence is CASSLGGTNYEQYF. CDR3 DNA: TGTGCCAGCAGTTTAGGCGGGACCAACTACGAGCAGTACTTC.

The J gene is TRBJ1-2, the V gene TRBV28, with D possibly being TRBD1 (6 bases). CDR3 size: 14 residues. Per the germline V gene, CDR1 is MDHEN and CDR2 is SYDVKM. V shed 4 bases and J shed 1 base, with 10 bases lying between them. The CDR3 loop reads CASSYVRGNYGYTF. As DNA, the CDR3 is TGTGCCAGCAGTTACGTCAGGGGTAACTATGGCTACACCTTC.

V gene TRBV20-1 combines with J gene TRBJ2-7; D possibly corresponds to TRBD2 (6 bases). Trimming stripped 1 base from V and 3 bases from J, with 13 bases between. This CDR3 is 14 amino acids long. Germline assignment: CDR1 DFQATT and CDR2 SNEGSKA (reference sequence). This CDR3 reads CSARAPSVFYEQYF. CDR3 coding DNA: TGCAGTGCTAGAGCCCCTAGCGTTTTCTACGAGCAGTACTTC.

Here the CDR3 DNA reads TGTGCCACCAGCAGAGTTTTGGGTCTTCAAGAGACCCAGTACTTC. It codes for CATSRVLGLQETQYF. The chain employs TRBV15 and TRBJ2-5; D call uncertain. V gave up 1 base and J gave up 2 bases, with 11 bases separating them. Germline CDR1 is LNHNV and CDR2 is YYDKDF (reference sequence). This CDR3 spans 15 amino acids.

The gene calls are TRBV28 and TRBJ2-5; 8 bases match TRBD2. Per the germline V gene, CDR1 is MDHEN and CDR2 is SYDVKM. The junction had 8 bases not matched to a gene; V was cut back by 7 bases and J by 4 bases. The CDR3 has 14 residues. The CDR3: CASKGLVVGETQYF. The DNA for the CDR3 is TGTGCCAGCAAGGGACTAGTAGTGGGAGAGACCCAGTACTTC. Variable domain in full (rest from reference TRBV28 and TRBJ2-5): DVKVTQSSRYLVKRTGEKVFLECVQDMDHENMFWYRQDPGLGLRLIYFSYDVKMKEKGDIPEGYSVSREKKERFSLILESASTNQTSMYLCASKGLVVGETQYFGPGTRLLVL.

This chain connects TRBV27 to TRBJ1-6, with D unclear. The germline V and J ends were trimmed by 2 bases and 10 bases, with 12 bases remaining between them. The CDR3 extends over 14 amino acids. The germline gives CDR1 MNHEY, CDR2 SMNVEV (reference sequence). The CDR3 nucleotides are TGTGCCAGCAGTTTAGCGACCAAAAGCTCACCCCTCCACTTT. Its translation: CASSLATKSSPLHF.

The chain employs TRBV19 and TRBJ1-1, with TRBD1 matching 9 bases. Germline lookup yields CDR1 LNHDA and CDR2 SQIVND (reference sequence). V shed 4 bases and J 3 bases; nucleotides not matched to a gene: 6. The CDR3 covers 15 residues. CDR3 in DNA: TGTGCCAGTAGTACCGCCGGGACAGGGTACACTGAAGCTTTCTTT. It translates to CASSTAGTGYTEAFF.

Of note for this clonotype: At one boundary the junction diverges from the germline segment, which might be a read error. The chain links TRBV7-3 to TRBJ1-1, with TRBD1 identical over 9 bases. CDR1 and CDR2 from the germline V gene are SGHTA and FQGTGA. This CDR3 comprises 13 residues. CDR3 nucleotide sequence: TGTGCCAGCAGCTTAACGTTTGGGGACAGGGCTCTCTTT. It is translated as CASSLTFGDRALF.

The rearrangement joins TRBV20-1 to TRBJ1-1, with D possibly matching TRBD1 (5 bases). The length of the CDR3 is 13 residues. Germline CDR1 reads DFQATT; CDR2 reads SNEGSKA (reference sequence). Trimming removed 7 bases from V and 1 base from J, with 13 bases in between. In DNA, the CDR3 is TGCAGTGGAAAGGGGATGACGAACACTGAAGCTTTCTTT. Protein product: CSGKGMTNTEAFF.

V usage is TRBV18 and J usage is TRBJ1-2, with TRBD1 matching 10 bases. Germline lookup yields CDR1 KGHSH and CDR2 LQKENI. J gave up 8 bases and V 4 bases, and 10 bases lay outside the gene matches. The CDR3 extends over 15 amino acids. CDR3 residues: CASSLRQGADIGYTF. DNA of the CDR3: TGTGCCAGCTCACTGAGACAGGGGGCGGACATCGGCTACACCTTC.

The chain combines TRBV19 with TRBJ2-7; 9 bases agree with TRBD2. Germline CDR1 reads LNHDA; CDR2 reads SQIVND (reference sequence). The V and J ends lost 7 bases and 2 bases, in that order; junction bases with no gene match: 9. The CDR3 loop spans 15 amino acids. The chain's CDR3 is CASNRDAGGPYEQYF. CDR3 bases: TGTGCCAGTAATAGGGACGCGGGAGGGCCCTACGAGCAGTACTTC.

This clonotype came up once. The V and J genes are TRBV27 and TRBJ1-2; D not resolved. Germline V gives CDR1 MNHEY, CDR2 SMNVEV (reference sequence). This CDR3 is 12 amino acids long. V lost 2 bases, J lost 6 bases, and 7 bases lay in between. The CDR3 loop is CASSLSGDGYTF. For the CDR3, the DNA is TGTGCCAGCAGTTTAAGTGGGGATGGCTACACCTTC.

This clonotype was observed once. The genes are TRBV28 and TRBJ2-7; 9 bases agree with TRBD2. The CDR3 loop spans 15 amino acids. Germline lookup yields CDR1 MDHEN and CDR2 SYDVKM. V trimming: 0 bases; J trimming: 4 bases; junction bases outside the gene matches: 4. The CDR3 is CASSLWTSGFYEQYF. Written as DNA, the CDR3 is TGTGCCAGCAGTTTATGGACTAGCGGATTTTACGAGCAGTACTTC.